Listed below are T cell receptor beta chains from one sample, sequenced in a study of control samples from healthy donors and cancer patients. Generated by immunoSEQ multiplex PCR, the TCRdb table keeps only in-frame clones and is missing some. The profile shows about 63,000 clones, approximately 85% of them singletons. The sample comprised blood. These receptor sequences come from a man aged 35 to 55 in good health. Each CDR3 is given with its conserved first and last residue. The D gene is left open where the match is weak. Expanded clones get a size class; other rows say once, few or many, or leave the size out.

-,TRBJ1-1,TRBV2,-,CASRAGGIAEAFF,TGTGCCAGCAGGGCGGGGGGCATCGCTGAAGCTTTCTTT
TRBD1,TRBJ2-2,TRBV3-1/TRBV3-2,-,CASSQVPGSDRGQERGGELFF,TGTGCCAGCAGCCAAGTGCCGGGTAGCGACAGGGGGCAAGAAAGGGGCGGGGAGCTGTTTTTT
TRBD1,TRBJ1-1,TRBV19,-,CASSIRRGGQGMNTEAFF,TGTGCCAGTAGTATCCGCAGGGGGGGACAGGGGATGAACACTGAAGCTTTCTTT
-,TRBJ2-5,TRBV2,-,CASDRDIYQETQYF,TGTGCCAGTGATCGGGACATCTATCAAGAGACCCAGTACTTC
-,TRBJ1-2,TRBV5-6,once,CASSLTVEDGYTF,TGTGCCAGCAGCTTGACCGTGGAGGACGGCTACACCTTC
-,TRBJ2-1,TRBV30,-,CAWSVLYNEQFF,TGTGCCTGGAGTGTTTTATACAATGAGCAGTTCTTC
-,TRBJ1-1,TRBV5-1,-,CASSLQGGGATEAFF,TGCGCCAGCAGCTTGCAGGGTGGGGGGGCGACTGAAGCTTTCTTT
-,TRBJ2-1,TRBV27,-,CASSASGHHNEQFF,TGTGCCAGCAGTGCCTCGGGACACCACAATGAGCAGTTCTTC
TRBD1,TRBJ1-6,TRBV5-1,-,CASSPTTGPYNSPLHF,TGCGCCAGCAGCCCCACGACAGGGCCCTATAATTCACCCCTCCACTTT
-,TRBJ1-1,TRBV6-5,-,CASRRGRAGPEAFF,TGTGCCAGCAGACGCGGACGGGCAGGGCCTGAAGCTTTCTTT
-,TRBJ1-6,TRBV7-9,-,CASSRRGGAGGNSPLHF,TGTGCCAGCAGCCGGCGTGGGGGGGCAGGCGGGAATTCACCCCTCCACTTT
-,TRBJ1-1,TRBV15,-,CATSYGAMEAEAFF,TGTGCCACCAGCTACGGGGCGATGGAAGCTGAAGCTTTCTTT
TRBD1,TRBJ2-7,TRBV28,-,CASSLRTGAYEQYF,TGTGCCAGCAGTTTGCGGACAGGGGCCTACGAGCAGTACTTC
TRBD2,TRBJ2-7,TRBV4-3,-,CASSQETRDISGRVYEQYF,TGCGCCAGCAGCCAAGAAACCCGGGATATTAGCGGGAGAGTTTACGAGCAGTACTTC
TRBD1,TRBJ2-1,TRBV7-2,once,CASSLLTGGYNEQFF,TGTGCCAGCAGCTTACTGACAGGGGGCTACAATGAGCAGTTCTTC
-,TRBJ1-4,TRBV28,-,CASSPQGRSTNEKLFF,TGTGCCAGCAGCCCCCAGGGGCGATCAACTAATGAAAAACTGTTTTTT
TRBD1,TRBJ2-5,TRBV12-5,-,CASGVGQEETQYF,TGTGCTAGTGGTGTGGGACAGGAAGAGACCCAGTACTTC
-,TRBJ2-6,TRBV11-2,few,CASSGISSGANVLTF,TGTGCCAGCAGCGGCATTAGTTCTGGGGCCAACGTCCTGACTTTC
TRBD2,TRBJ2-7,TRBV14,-,CASSPWAGGVYEQYF,TGTGCCAGCAGCCCGTGGGCGGGGGGAGTCTACGAGCAGTACTTC
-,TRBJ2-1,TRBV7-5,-,CARSLGECGRRGEQFF,TGTGCCAGAAGCTTAGGGGAGTGCGGGAGGAGGGGTGAGCAGTTCTTC
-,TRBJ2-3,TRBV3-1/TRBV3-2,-,CASSLTGTRTYF,TGTGCCAGCAGCCTAACAGGGACCAGAACCTATTTT
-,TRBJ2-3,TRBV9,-,CASSVDDRTSRDTQYF,TGTGCCAGCAGCGTCGACGACAGAACCTCGCGGGATACGCAGTATTTT
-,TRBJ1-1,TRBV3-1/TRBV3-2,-,CASSHTAGPTEAFF,TGTGCCAGCAGCCACACCGCGGGGCCCACTGAAGCTTTCTTT
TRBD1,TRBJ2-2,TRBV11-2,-,CASSLVGGHNTGELFF,TGTGCCAGCAGCTTAGTAGGGGGCCACAACACCGGGGAGCTGTTTTTT
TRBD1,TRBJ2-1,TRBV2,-,CASSPGQGARNEQFF,TGTGCCAGCAGTCCGGGACAGGGGGCGCGGAATGAGCAGTTCTTC
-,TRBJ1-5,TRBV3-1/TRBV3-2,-,CASSQGGQPQHF,TGTGCCAGCAGCCAGGGGGGTCAGCCCCAGCATTTT
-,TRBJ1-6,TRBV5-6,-,CASSLRRILMNNSPLHF,TGTGCCAGCAGCTTGCGCAGAATCCTCATGAATAATTCACCCCTCCACTTT
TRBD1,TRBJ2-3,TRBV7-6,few,CASSPGTGRTGASTQYF,TGTGCCAGCAGCCCAGGGACAGGGCGGACAGGAGCTAGTACGCAGTATTTT
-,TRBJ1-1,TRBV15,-,CATSREGLVTEAFF,TGTGCCACCAGCAGGGAGGGTTTGGTCACTGAAGCTTTCTTT
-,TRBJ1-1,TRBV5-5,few,CASSLRVANTEAFF,TGTGCCAGCAGTTTAAGGGTAGCGAACACTGAAGCTTTCTTT
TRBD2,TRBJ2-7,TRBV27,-,CASRTSGSSNEQYF,TGTGCCAGCAGGACCAGCGGGAGTTCGAACGAGCAGTACTTC
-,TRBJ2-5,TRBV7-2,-,CASSVQGLGWGTQYF,TGTGCCAGCAGCGTACAGGGACTGGGGTGGGGGACCCAGTACTTC